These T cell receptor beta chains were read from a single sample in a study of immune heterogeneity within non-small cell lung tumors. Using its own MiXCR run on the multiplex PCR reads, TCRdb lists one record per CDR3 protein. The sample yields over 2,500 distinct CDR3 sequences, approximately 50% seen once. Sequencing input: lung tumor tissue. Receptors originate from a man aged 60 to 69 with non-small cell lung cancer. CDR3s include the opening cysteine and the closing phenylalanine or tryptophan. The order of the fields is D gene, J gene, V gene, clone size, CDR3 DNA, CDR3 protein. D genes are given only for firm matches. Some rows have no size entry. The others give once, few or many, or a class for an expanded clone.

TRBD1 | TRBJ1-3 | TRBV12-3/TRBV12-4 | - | TGTGCCAGCGGACCTCGGACAGGATCTGGAAACACCATATATTTT | CASGPRTGSGNTIYF
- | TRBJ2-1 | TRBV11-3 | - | TGTGCCAGCGAAGGTGGGGGAGTCGATGAGCAGTTCTTC | CASEGGGVDEQFF
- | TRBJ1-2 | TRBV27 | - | TGTGCCAGCAGCTCCGGGCCCTTCTATGGCTACACCTTC | CASSSGPFYGYTF
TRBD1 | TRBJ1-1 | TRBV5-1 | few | TGCGCCAGCAGCTTGACCCGGGACAGTGAAGCTTTCTTT | CASSLTRDSEAFF
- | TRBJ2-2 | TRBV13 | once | TGTGCCAGCAGCCCGCGAGGGGGGGTTCTCGCCGGGGAGCTGTTTTTT | CASSPRGGVLAGELFF
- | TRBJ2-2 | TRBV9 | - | TGTGCCAGCAGCGTAGTTGCGATAAACACCGGGGAGCTGTTTTTT | CASSVVAINTGELFF
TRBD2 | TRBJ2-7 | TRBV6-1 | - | TGTGCCAGCAGTCCAATCGGACTAGGAACGTACTTC | CASSPIGLGTYF
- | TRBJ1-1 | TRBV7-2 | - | TGTGCCAGCAGCTCCCCCAGGGCCACTGAAGCTTTCTTT | CASSSPRATEAFF
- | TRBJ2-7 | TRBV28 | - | TGTGCCAGCAGCGTTATCCCCGGGACGGGCACCTACGAGCAGTACTTC | CASSVIPGTGTYEQYF
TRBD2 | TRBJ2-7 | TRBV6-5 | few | TGTGCCAGCAGTTACTCGAGGCGCGGGAGGGCATACGAGCAGTACTTC | CASSYSRRGRAYEQYF
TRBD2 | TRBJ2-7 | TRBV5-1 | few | TGCGCCAGCAGCTTGGGAGGGAGGGCCTCCTACGAGCAGTACTTC | CASSLGGRASYEQYF